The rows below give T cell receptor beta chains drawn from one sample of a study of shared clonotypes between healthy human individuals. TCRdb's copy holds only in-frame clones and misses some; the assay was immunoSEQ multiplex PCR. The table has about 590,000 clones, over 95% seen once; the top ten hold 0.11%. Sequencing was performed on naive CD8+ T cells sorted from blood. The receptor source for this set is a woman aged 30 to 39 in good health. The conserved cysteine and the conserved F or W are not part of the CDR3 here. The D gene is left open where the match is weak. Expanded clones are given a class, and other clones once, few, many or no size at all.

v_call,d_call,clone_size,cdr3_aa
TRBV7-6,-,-,ASSHRAFGELF
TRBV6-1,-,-,ASSAGYNEQY
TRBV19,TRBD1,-,ARPRTGINTEAF
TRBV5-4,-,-,ASTKPQDVRGYT
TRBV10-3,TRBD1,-,AISAPGGGYEQY
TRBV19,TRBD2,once,ASSRVAGVPTDTQY
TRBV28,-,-,ASSFNFYEQY
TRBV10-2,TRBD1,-,ASRLDREALLNTEAF
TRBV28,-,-,ASSPGADTQY
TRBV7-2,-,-,ASSPLPLTANYGYT
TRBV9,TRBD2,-,ASSPGLAGGPGKTQY
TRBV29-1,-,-,SVLPQGGLSGQF
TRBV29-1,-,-,SVEGHGQWGSYEQY
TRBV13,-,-,ASSLGLGIFTDTQY